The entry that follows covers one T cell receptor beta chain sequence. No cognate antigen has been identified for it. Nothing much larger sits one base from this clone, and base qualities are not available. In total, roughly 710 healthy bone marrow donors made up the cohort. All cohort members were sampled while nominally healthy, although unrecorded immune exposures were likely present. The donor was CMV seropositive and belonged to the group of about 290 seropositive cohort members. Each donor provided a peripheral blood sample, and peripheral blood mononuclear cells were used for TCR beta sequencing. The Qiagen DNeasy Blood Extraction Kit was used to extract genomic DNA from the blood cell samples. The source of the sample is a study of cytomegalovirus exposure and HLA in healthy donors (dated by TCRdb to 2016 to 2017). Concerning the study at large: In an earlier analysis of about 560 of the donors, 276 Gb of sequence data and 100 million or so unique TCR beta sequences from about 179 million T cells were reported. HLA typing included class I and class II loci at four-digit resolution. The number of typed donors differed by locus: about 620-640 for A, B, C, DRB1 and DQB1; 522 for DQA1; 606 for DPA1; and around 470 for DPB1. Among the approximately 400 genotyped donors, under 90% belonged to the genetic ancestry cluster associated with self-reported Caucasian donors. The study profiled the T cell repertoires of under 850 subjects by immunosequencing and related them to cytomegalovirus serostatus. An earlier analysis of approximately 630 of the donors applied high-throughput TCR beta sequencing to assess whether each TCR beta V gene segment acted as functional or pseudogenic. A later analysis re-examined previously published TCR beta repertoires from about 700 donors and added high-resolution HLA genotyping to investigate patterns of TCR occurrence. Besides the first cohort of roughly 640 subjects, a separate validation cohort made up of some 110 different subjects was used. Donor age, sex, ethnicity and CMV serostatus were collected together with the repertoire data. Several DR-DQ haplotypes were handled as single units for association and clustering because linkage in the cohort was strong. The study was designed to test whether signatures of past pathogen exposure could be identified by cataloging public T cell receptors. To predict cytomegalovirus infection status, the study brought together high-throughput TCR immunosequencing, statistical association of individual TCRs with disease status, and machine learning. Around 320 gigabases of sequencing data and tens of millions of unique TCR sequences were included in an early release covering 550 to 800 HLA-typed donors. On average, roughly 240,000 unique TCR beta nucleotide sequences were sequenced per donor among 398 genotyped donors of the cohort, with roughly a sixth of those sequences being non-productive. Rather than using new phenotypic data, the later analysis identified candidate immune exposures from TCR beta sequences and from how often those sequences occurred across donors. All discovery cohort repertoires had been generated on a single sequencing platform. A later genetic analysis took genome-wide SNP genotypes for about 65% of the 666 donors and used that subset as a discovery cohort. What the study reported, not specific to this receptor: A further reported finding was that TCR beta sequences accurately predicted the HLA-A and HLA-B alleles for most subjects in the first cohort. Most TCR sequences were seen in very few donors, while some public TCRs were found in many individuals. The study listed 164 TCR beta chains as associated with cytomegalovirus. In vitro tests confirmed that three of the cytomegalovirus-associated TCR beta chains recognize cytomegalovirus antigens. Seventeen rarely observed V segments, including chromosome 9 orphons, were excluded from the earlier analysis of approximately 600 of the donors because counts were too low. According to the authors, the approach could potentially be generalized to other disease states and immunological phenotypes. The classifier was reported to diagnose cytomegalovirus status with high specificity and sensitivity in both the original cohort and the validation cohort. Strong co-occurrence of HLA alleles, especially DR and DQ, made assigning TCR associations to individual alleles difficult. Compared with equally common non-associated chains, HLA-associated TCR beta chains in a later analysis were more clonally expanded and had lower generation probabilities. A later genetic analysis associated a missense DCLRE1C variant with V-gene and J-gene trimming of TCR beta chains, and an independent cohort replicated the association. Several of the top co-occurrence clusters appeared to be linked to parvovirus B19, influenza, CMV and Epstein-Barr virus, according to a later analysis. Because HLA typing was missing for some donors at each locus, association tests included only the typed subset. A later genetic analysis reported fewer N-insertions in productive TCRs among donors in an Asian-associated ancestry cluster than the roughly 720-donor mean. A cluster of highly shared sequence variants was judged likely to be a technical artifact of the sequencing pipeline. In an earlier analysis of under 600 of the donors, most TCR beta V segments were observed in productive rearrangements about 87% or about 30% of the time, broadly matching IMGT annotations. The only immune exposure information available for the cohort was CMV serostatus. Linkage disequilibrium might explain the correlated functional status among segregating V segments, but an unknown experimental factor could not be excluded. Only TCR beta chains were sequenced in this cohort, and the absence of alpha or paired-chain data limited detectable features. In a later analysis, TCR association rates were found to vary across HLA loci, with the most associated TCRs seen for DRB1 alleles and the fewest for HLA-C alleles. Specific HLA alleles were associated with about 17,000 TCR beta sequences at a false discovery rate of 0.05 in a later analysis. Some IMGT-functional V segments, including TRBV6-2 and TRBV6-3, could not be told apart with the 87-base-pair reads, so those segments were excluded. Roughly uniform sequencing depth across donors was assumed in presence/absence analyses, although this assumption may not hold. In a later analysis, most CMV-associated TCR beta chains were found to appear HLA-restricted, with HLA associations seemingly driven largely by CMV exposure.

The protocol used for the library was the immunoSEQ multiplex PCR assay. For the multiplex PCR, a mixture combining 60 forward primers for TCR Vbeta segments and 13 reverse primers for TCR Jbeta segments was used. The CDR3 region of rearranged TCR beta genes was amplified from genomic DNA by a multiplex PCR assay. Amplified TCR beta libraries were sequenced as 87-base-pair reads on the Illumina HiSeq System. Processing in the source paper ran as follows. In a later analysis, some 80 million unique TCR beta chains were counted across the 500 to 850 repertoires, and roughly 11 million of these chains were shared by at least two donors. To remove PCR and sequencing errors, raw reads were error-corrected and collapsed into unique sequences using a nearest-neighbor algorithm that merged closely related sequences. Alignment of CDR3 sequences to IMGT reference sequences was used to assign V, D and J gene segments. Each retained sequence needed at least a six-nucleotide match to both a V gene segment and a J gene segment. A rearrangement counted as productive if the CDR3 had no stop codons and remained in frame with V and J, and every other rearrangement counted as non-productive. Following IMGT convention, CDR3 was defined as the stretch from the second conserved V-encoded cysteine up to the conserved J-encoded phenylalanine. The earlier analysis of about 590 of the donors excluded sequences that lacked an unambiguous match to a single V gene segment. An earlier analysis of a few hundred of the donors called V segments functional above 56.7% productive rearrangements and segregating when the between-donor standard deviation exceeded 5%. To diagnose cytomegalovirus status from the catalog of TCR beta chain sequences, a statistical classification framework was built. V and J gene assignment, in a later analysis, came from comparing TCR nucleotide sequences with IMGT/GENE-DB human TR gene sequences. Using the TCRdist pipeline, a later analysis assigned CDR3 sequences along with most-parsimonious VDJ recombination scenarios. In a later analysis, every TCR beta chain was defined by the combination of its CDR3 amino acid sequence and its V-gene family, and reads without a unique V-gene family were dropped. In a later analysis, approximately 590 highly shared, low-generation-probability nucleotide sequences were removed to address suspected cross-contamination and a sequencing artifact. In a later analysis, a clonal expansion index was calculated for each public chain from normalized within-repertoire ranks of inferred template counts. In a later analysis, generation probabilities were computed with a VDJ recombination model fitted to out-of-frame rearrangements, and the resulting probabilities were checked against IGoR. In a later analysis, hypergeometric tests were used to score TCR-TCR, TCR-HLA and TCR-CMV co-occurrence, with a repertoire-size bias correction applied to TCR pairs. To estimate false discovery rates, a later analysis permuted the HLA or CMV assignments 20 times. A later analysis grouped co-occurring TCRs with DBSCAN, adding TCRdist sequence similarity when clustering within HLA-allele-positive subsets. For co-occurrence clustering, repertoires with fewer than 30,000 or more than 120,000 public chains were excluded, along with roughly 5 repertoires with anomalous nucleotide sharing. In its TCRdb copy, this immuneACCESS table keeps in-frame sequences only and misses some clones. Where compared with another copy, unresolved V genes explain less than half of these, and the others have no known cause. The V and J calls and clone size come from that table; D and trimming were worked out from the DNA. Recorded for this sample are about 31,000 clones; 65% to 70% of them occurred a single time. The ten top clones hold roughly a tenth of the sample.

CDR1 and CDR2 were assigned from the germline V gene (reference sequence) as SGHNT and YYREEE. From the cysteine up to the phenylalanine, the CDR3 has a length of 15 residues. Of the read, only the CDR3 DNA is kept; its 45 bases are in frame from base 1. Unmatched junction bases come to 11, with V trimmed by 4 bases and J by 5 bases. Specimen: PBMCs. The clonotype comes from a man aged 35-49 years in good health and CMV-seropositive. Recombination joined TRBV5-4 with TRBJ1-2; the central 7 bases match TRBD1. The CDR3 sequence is CASSRQGSVDYGYTF. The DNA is TGTGCCAGCAGCCGACAGGGTTCGGTCGATTATGGCTACACCTTC. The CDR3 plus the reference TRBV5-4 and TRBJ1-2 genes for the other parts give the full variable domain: ETGVTQSPTHLIKTRGQQVTLRCSSQSGHNTVSWYQQALGQGPQFIFQYYREEENGRGNFPPRFSGLQFPNYSSELNVNALELDDSALYLCASSRQGSVDYGYTFGSGTRLTVV.